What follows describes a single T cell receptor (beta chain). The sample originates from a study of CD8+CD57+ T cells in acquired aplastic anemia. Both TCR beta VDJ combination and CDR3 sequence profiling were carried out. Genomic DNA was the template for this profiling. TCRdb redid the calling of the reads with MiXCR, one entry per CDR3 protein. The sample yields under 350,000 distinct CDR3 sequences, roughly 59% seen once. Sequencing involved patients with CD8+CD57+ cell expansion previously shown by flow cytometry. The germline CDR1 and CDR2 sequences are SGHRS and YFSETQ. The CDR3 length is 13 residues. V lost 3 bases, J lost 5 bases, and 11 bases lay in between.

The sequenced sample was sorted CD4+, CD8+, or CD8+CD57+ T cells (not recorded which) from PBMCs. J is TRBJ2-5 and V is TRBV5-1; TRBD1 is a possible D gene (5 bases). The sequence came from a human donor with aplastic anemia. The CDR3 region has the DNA TGCGCCAGCAGCTATGCAGGGTCGGAGACCCAGTACTTC. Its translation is CASSYAGSETQYF. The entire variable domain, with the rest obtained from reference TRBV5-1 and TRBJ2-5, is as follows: KAGVTQTPRYLIKTRGQQVTLSCSPISGHRSVSWYQQTPGQGLQFLFEYFSETQRNKGNFPGRFSGRQFSNSRSEMNVSTLELGDSALYLCASSYAGSETQYFGPGTRLLVL.